This entry lists 5 T cell receptor beta chains sequenced from one sample in a study of blood T cells in healthy people across ages. The second PCR ran about 6 to 11 cycles with a sample-barcoded 5' primer and J-beta primers. From the 5' RACE reads, TCRdb called clonotypes with MiXCR, one entry per CDR3 protein. The profile shows around 1,000,000 distinct CDR3 sequences, 25% of them singletons. This sample also belongs to another study, concerning T cells of mothers and their children.

Material for sequencing was blood. The receptors originated from a girl aged 2-10 years in good health.

Here the CDR3 reads CSVALRTGPNTEAFF. DNA for the CDR3: TGCAGCGTTGCATTAAGGACAGGGCCGAACACTGAAGCTTTCTTT. The chain combines TRBV29-1 with TRBJ1-1, with 8 nucleotides matching TRBD1. Trimming at V came to 4 bases and at J to 1 base, leaving 8 bases not matched to a gene. The CDR3 totals 15 residues. Germline loops: CDR1 SQVTM, CDR2 ANQGSEA.

The V call is TRBV29-1, the J call TRBJ1-4, with a possible D match to TRBD1 (5 bases). CDR1 and CDR2 (germline): SQVTM, ANQGSEA. The CDR3 has 15 amino acids. V was trimmed by 0 bases and J by 1 base, leaving 9 bases between them. The CDR3 DNA is TGCAGCGTTGAAGATCGGGGGGGAACTAATGAAAAACTGTTTTTT. Its translation: CSVEDRGGTNEKLFF.

In DNA, the CDR3 is TGTGCCAGCTTGGGACAGGGGGCGAGTGATACGCAGTATTTT. Residues: CASLGQGASDTQYF. V is TRBV19 and J is TRBJ2-3; 12 bases are a match to TRBD1. Per germline, CDR1 LNHDA and CDR2 SQIVND (reference sequence). The CDR3 contains 14 residues. Germline trimming cut 9 bases from V and 6 bases from J; bases unmatched to any gene: 7. Using reference TRBV19 and TRBJ2-3 for the parts outside the CDR3, the full variable domain is DGGITQSPKYLFRKEGQNVTLSCEQNLNHDAMYWYRQDPGQGLRLIYYSQIVNDFQKGDIAEGYSVSREKKESFPLTVTSAQKNPTAFYLCASLGQGASDTQYFGPGTRLTVL.

The genes are TRBV10-3 and TRBJ2-4, with D perhaps being TRBD1 or TRBD2 (5 bases each). CDR1 and CDR2 (germline): ENHRY, SYGVKD. Trimming left V 11 bases short and J 0 bases short, with 14 bases between. The CDR3 is 14 residues long. The DNA of the CDR3 is TGTGCCGCCCGGGGCGAACTAGCCAAAAACATTCAGTACTTC. Its protein is CAARGELAKNIQYF.

As to this clonotype: The junction departs from the called germline gene at one end, perhaps through a read error. The rearrangement links TRBV11-3 to TRBJ2-7, with D perhaps matching TRBD1 or TRBD2 (5 bases each). CDR3 length: 16 amino acids. The V gene's germline CDR1 is SGHNT and CDR2 YENEEA. The CDR3 reads CASSLYGTTSSYEQYF. CDR3 DNA sequence: TGTGCCAGCAGCTTGTATGGGACCACCAGCTCCTACGAGCAGTACTTT. Full variable domain (remainder filled in from reference TRBV11-3 and TRBJ2-7): EAGVVQSPRYKIIEKKQPVAFWCNPISGHNTLYWYLQNLGQGPELLIRYENEEAVDDSQLPKDRFSAERLKGVDSTLKIQPAELGDSAVYLCASSLYGTTSSYEQYFGPGTRLTVT.